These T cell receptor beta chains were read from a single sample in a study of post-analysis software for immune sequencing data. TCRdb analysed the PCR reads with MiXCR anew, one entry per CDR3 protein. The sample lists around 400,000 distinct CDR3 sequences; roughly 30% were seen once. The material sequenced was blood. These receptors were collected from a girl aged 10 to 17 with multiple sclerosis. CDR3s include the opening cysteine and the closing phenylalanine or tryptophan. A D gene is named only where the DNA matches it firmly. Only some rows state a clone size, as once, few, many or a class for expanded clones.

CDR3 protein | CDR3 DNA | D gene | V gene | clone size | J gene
CDNNRGDGYTF | TGTGACAATAACAGGGGCGATGGCTACACCTTC | TRBD1 | TRBV27 | few | TRBJ1-2
CASIDLVEDPYGYTF | TGTGCCAGCATAGATCTAGTGGAGGACCCCTATGGCTACACCTTC | NA | TRBV2 | NA | TRBJ1-2
CSVEDPGQGFGGANVLTF | TGCAGCGTTGAAGATCCGGGACAGGGGTTTGGGGGGGCCAACGTCCTGACTTTC | TRBD1 | TRBV29-1 | NA | TRBJ2-6
CASSPGTLLTGELFF | TGTGCCAGCAGCCCTGGGACACTACTCACCGGGGAGCTGTTTTTT | NA | TRBV11-3 | NA | TRBJ2-2
CSASGGISSYEQYF | TGCAGTGCTAGCGGCGGGATTAGCTCCTACGAGCAGTACTTC | NA | TRBV20-1 | few | TRBJ2-7
CASSLAEAYGYTF | TGTGCCAGCAGCTTAGCGGAGGCATATGGCTACACCTTC | NA | TRBV7-9 | few | TRBJ1-2
CASKGAGNTIYF | TGTGCCAGCAAAGGTGCGGGAAACACCATATATTTT | NA | TRBV6-6 | NA | TRBJ1-3
CASSLVTPADTQYF | TGTGCCAGCAGCTTAGTGACCCCTGCAGATACGCAGTATTTT | NA | TRBV7-2 | NA | TRBJ2-3
CSARPPGGKDTEAFF | TGCAGTGCGAGACCCCCAGGGGGGAAAGACACTGAAGCTTTCTTT | TRBD1 | TRBV20-1 | NA | TRBJ1-1
CASSPVRVNQPQHF | TGTGCCAGCAGTCCCGTACGGGTCAATCAGCCCCAGCATTTT | NA | TRBV12-3/TRBV12-4 | NA | TRBJ1-5
CASTLSAGSPLHF | TGTGCCAGCACTCTCTCGGCAGGTTCACCCCTCCACTTT | NA | TRBV12-3/TRBV12-4 | NA | TRBJ1-6